There are a few counts of the clone carrying this TCR beta chain. Its matching antigen is unknown. The read terminates 3 residues before the CDR3 end, so the remaining end is supplied by the germline J gene. TCRdb keeps only in-frame clones here, not all; method: immunoSEQ multiplex PCR. This sample carries approximately 14,000 clones, none of them present only once. These data belong to a study of T cell clonality in common variable immunodeficiency. Whole-study results and caveats: Fewer deletions and N-nucleotide insertions were reportedly seen in common variable immunodeficiency TCR beta sequences.

Looked up from germline, CDR1 is KGHSH and CDR2 is LQKENI. This CDR3 is built from 14 residues. Trimming cost V 4 bases and J 1 base, with 10 bases left between them. The V gene is TRBV18, the J gene TRBJ2-5, with D perhaps TRBD2 (5 bases). The source of this sequence is a human donor with common variable immunodeficiency. The sample was peripheral blood mononuclear cells. The covered CDR3 bases are TGTGCCAGCTCACGATACGGGGTCCAAGAGACC. Protein product: CASSRYGVQET. The entire CDR3 is CASSRYGVQETQYF.